These 9 T cell receptor beta chains came from one sample sequenced in a study of cytomegalovirus exposure and HLA in healthy donors. The study ran its PCR with 60 Vbeta and 13 Jbeta primers. The assay was immunoSEQ multiplex PCR, and TCRdb's table has in-frame clones only and misses some. In the table there are 110,000 to 150,000 clones, around three quarters of which are singletons. Sequencing used PBMCs. The receptors stem from a young man in good health and CMV-seronegative.

This clone was recorded only once. This chain joins TRBV6-1 and TRBJ2-3; 7 nucleotides agree with TRBD2. Per the germline V gene, CDR1 is MNHNS and CDR2 is SASEGT. The V segment lost 2 bases and the J segment 9 bases; nucleotides outside the gene matches: 14. This CDR3 spans 16 amino acids. The CDR3 bases are TGTGCCAGCAGTGAATCCGGAGCGGGGTTCCCCAGGACGCAGTATTTT. It is translated as CASSESGAGFPRTQYF.

The chain recombines TRBV10-3 with TRBJ1-1, with D hard to call. Deletions cut 3 bases from V and 0 bases from J, with 14 bases between. The CDR3 length is 16 residues. Looked up from germline, CDR1 is ENHRY and CDR2 is SYGVKD. In nucleotides, the CDR3 is TGTGCCATCAGTGACATCCGGTTTAGTGTGAACACTGAAGCTTTCTTT. Protein product: CAISDIRFSVNTEAFF.

The chain employs TRBV27 and TRBJ2-5, with D perhaps matching TRBD2 (5 bases). The end of the DNA aligns better with TRBJ2-7, so the J call may be wrong. The CDR3 has 14 amino acids. Germline loops: CDR1 MNHEY, CDR2 SMNVEV (reference sequence). CDR3 protein: CASSLSRGFYEQYF. Written as DNA, the CDR3 is TGTGCCAGCAGTTTATCTCGAGGGTTTTACGAGCAGTACTTC.

The chain employs TRBV5-1 and TRBJ1-4, with 8 bases identical to TRBD1. The length of the CDR3 is 15 residues. The trim removed 7 bases at V and 3 bases at J, leaving 8 bases unmatched. Germline CDR1 and CDR2: SGHRS and YFSETQ. The chain's CDR3 is CASSARGQANEKLFF. CDR3 in DNA: TGCGCCAGCTCGGCCAGGGGGCAGGCTAATGAAAAACTGTTTTTT.

The CDR3 sequence: CASSLAILYSYNEQFF. Here the CDR3 DNA reads TGCGCCAGCAGCTTGGCCATTCTCTACTCCTACAATGAGCAGTTCTTC. The chain couples TRBV5-1 to TRBJ2-1, with D hard to call. Germline CDR1 reads SGHRS; CDR2 reads YFSETQ. This CDR3 comprises 16 residues. Trimming removed 0 bases from V and 0 bases from J, with 10 bases in between.

This clone was seen a single time. The J gene is TRBJ1-2, the V gene TRBV19; D remains ambiguous. V gave up 5 bases and J gave up 8 bases, with 21 bases separating them. This CDR3 has 15 amino acids. Looked up from germline, CDR1 is LNHDA and CDR2 is SQIVND (reference sequence). In DNA, the CDR3 is TGTGCCAGTAGTTCCGTCTCAATATTAGCGATAGGCTACACCTTC. Translation: CASSSVSILAIGYTF.

The V gene is TRBV6-6, the J gene TRBJ1-5; TRBD1 matches at 7 bases. The CDR3 covers 13 residues. Germline assignment: CDR1 MNHNY and CDR2 SVGAGI (reference sequence). The V segment lost 10 bases and the J segment 4 bases; nucleotides outside the gene matches: 7. The CDR3 DNA reads TGTGCCATCGAGGGGACAGATAATCAGCCCCAGCATTTT. This gives the protein CAIEGTDNQPQHF.

This clone showed up just once. The V and J genes are TRBV4-3 and TRBJ2-5; TRBD1 agrees at 9 bases. V shed 1 base, J shed 1 base, and the junction held 7 bases outside the gene matches. The CDR3 sequence is 17 residues long. Germline lookup yields CDR1 LGHNA and CDR2 YSLEER. CDR3 sequence (DNA): TGCGCCAGCAGCCAAGGCCCGGGACAGGGCCTCCAAGAGACCCAGTACTTC. Translated, it gives CASSQGPGQGLQETQYF.

The rearrangement uses TRBV11-2 and TRBJ1-6; 8 bases map to TRBD1. The CDR3 has 15 residues. Germline V CDR1 and CDR2: SGHAT, FQNNGV. Trimming removed 3 bases from V and 2 bases from J; junction bases left unmatched: 0. The CDR3 loop is CASSLGQAYNSPLHF. The DNA for the CDR3 is TGTGCCAGCAGCTTGGGACAGGCCTATAATTCACCCCTCCACTTT.